Listed here are 20 T cell receptor beta chains from one sample, sequenced in a study of T-cell reconstitution after alpha-beta-depleted transplantation in children (dated by TCRdb to 2016 to 2017). Library creation used PCR. These reads were obtained on an Illumina HiSeq 2500. TCR libraries were prepared with molecular barcoding, using unique molecular identifiers to normalize TCRbeta repertoire quantification. TCRdb itself trimmed the public reads at Q25 with fastp, ran MiXCR and retained productive beta chains. Rows matching on CDR3 protein sequence are summarized as one entry with the most common DNA and genes. This sample holds about 91,000 distinct CDR3 sequences; about 8% were observed only once. In total, the top ten clones hold over 6% of the sample. This sample comprised PBMCs from the stem cell graft donor, obtained from the stem cell graft. These receptors all stem from a human donor who donated a stem cell graft to a child with congenital amegakaryocytic thrombocytopenia.

This clonotype was observed many times. The genes are TRBV12-3 or TRBV12-4 and TRBJ2-7, with 7 bases identical to TRBD2. J lost 2 bases, V lost 3 bases, and 7 bases had no gene match. This CDR3 is built from 15 residues. CDR3 residues: CASSFRAGPTYEQYF. The CDR3 nucleotides read TGTGCCAGCAGTTTTCGAGCGGGACCTACCTACGAGCAGTACTTC.

At least ten counts were recorded for this clonotype. The chain combines TRBV5-6 with TRBJ2-4, with D tentatively TRBD2 (7 bases). The CDR3 totals 16 residues. Germline loops: CDR1 SGHDT, CDR2 YYEEEE. Trimming pared 1 base from V and 1 base from J, leaving 12 bases between. For the CDR3, the DNA is TGTGCCAGCAGCTTGACGGGGGGCGCCGCCAAAAACATTCAGTACTTC. This sequence encodes CASSLTGGAAKNIQYF.

Remarks on this clonotype: With a much larger clone just one base away, this may be a read error. The chain uses TRBV7-9 and TRBJ1-2; no reliable D call. Germline V CDR1 and CDR2: SEHNR, FQNEAQ (reference sequence). This CDR3 is built from 13 residues. The V and J ends lost 1 base and 8 bases respectively, with 11 bases between them. The CDR3 nucleotides read TGTGCCAGCAGCTTAGAATCAGCATCCGGCTACACCTTC. It encodes CASSLESASGYTF.

This clonotype was counted at least ten times. The chain has TRBV29-1 and TRBJ1-3; D is undetermined. CDR3 length: 13 amino acids. Germline V gene sequence: CDR1 SQVTM, CDR2 ANQGSEA. V was trimmed by 7 bases and J by 1 base, leaving 11 bases between them. This chain's CDR3 is CSAQIGSGNTIYF. The DNA for the CDR3 is TGCAGCGCGCAGATCGGGTCTGGAAACACCATATATTTT.

This clonotype was detected ten times or more. The CDR3 nucleotides are TGTGCCTCCAGGGCTCTGAGCACGTACACTGAAGCTTTCTTT. Translating gives CASRALSTYTEAFF. This chain links TRBV10-3 with TRBJ1-1; weak D call: TRBD1 (5 bases). Trimming cost V 11 bases and J 3 bases, with 19 bases left between them. The CDR3 covers 14 residues. Germline V lookup: CDR1 ENHRY, CDR2 SYGVKD.

This clonotype has ten or more counts. This sequence joins TRBV6-6 and TRBJ2-1, with a possible D match to TRBD1 (5 bases). The CDR3 contains 13 residues. Trimming left V 7 bases short and J 3 bases short, with 10 bases between. The germline CDR1 and CDR2 sequences are MNHNY and SVGAGI (reference sequence). The CDR3 sequence: CASTMDIYNEQFF. Here the CDR3 DNA reads TGTGCCAGCACCATGGACATCTACAATGAGCAGTTCTTC.

This clonotype was recorded at least ten times. The chain carries TRBV12-3 or TRBV12-4 and TRBJ2-3; D not resolved. The CDR3 is 14 residues long. V was trimmed by 5 bases and J by 4 bases, leaving 13 bases between them. DNA for the CDR3: TGTGCCAGCAGTCGCGTGCGGAAGTCAGATACGCAGTATTTT. Translating it yields CASSRVRKSDTQYF.

The J gene is TRBJ1-6, the V gene TRBV20-1; tentative D call: TRBD1 (5 bases). This CDR3 is built from 18 residues. Trimming shortened V by 0 bases and J by 8 bases, and 23 bases separated the two germline ends. The germline V gene encodes CDR1 DFQATT and CDR2 SNEGSKA (reference sequence). CDR3 coding DNA: TGCAGTGCTAGAGATTCATCGGGGGGTGCTAATCCGGATTCACCCCTCCACTTT. The encoded protein is CSARDSSGGANPDSPLHF.

Ten or more counts support this clonotype. The genes are TRBV20-1 and TRBJ2-5; D gene uncertain. This CDR3 is 12 amino acids long. The germline CDR1 and CDR2 sequences are DFQATT and SNEGSKA (reference sequence). V was pared by 8 bases and J by 5 bases, with 15 bases between. CDR3: CSPLTLGETQYF. The CDR3 coding sequence is TGCAGTCCACTGACTCTTGGGGAGACCCAGTACTTC.

At least ten counts were recorded for this clonotype. V is TRBV27 and J is TRBJ2-1; D possibly corresponds to TRBD2 (6 bases). Germline values: CDR1 MNHEY, CDR2 SMNVEV (reference sequence). V was trimmed by 4 bases and J by 10 bases, leaving 26 bases between them. The CDR3 is made up of 17 amino acids. The CDR3 spells CASSSSPWGVSPEEQFF. Written as DNA, the CDR3 is TGTGCCAGCAGTTCCTCCCCTTGGGGGGTAAGCCCAGAGGAGCAGTTCTTC.

The genes are TRBV5-1 and TRBJ1-6, with 9 bases identical to TRBD1. CDR1 is SGHRS, CDR2 YFSETQ, per germline. The CDR3 is 17 residues long. The J segment lost 8 bases and the V segment lost 1 base, leaving 10 bases of the junction unmatched. DNA for the CDR3: TGCGCCAGCAGCTTGATGGGACAGGGCCGGCGTGATTCACCCCTCCACTTT. Amino acids: CASSLMGQGRRDSPLHF. The whole variable domain, filled in from reference TRBV5-1 and TRBJ1-6, reads KAGVTQTPRYLIKTRGQQVTLSCSPISGHRSVSWYQQTPGQGLQFLFEYFSETQRNKGNFPGRFSGRQFSNSRSEMNVSTLELGDSALYLCASSLMGQGRRDSPLHFGNGTRLTVT.

Ten or more counts support this clonotype. The chain carries TRBV10-3 and TRBJ2-7, with D perhaps assigned TRBD1 or TRBD2 (5 bases each). The CDR3 covers 16 residues. V lost 3 bases and J 7 bases, leaving 22 bases between the germline ends. The V gene's germline CDR1 is ENHRY and CDR2 SYGVKD. CDR3 sequence reads: CAISDLSGTAFGEQYF. The CDR3 DNA reads TGTGCCATCAGTGACCTATCCGGGACGGCTTTCGGAGAGCAGTACTTC.

This clonotype was recorded many times. This chain uses TRBV4-3 with TRBJ1-3; D is ambiguous. Trimming shortened V by 0 bases and J by 7 bases, and 13 bases separated the two germline ends. This CDR3 contains 15 residues. Germline CDR1 reads LGHNA; CDR2 reads YSLEER. CDR3 coding DNA: TGCGCCAGCAGCCAAGAGAGGAGGGTCCGGAACACCATATATTTT. This codes for CASSQERRVRNTIYF.

This clonotype was detected many times. The CDR3: CSATGTSDYNEQFF. The CDR3 bases are TGCAGTGCTACCGGGACTAGCGACTACAATGAGCAGTTCTTC. The chain carries TRBV20-1 and TRBJ2-1, with 10 bases identical to TRBD2. V was pared by 4 bases and J by 3 bases, with 3 bases of the junction left unmatched. The germline gives CDR1 DFQATT, CDR2 SNEGSKA (reference sequence). The CDR3 runs 14 residues.

This clonotype was observed at least ten times. The rearrangement uses TRBV12-3 or TRBV12-4 and TRBJ1-1; D ambiguous. V was trimmed by 5 bases and J by 6 bases, leaving 10 bases between them. The CDR3 is 12 residues long. CDR3: CASSGYTAEAFF. DNA of the CDR3: TGTGCCAGCAGTGGTTACACCGCTGAAGCTTTCTTT.

This clonotype was detected many times. The rearrangement joins TRBV5-1 to TRBJ2-1, with 8 bases matching TRBD2. With V trimmed by 1 base and J by 3 bases, 15 bases remained unmatched. The CDR3 length is 19 residues. In germline, CDR1 is SGHRS, CDR2 YFSETQ. The CDR3 protein is CASSLSLADPETLYNEQFF. The CDR3 DNA reads TGCGCCAGCAGCTTGTCACTAGCGGATCCCGAAACACTCTACAATGAGCAGTTCTTC.

Many counts were recorded for this clonotype. V is TRBV5-1 and J is TRBJ2-5; the match to TRBD1 covers 7 bases. Germline assignment: CDR1 SGHRS and CDR2 YFSETQ. V lost 4 bases, J lost 2 bases, and 5 bases stayed unmatched. CDR3 length: 14 residues. The CDR3 sequence is CASSPQGQQETQYF. The CDR3 DNA is TGCGCCAGCAGCCCCCAGGGACAGCAAGAGACCCAGTACTTC. Combining the CDR3 with reference TRBV5-1 and TRBJ2-5 gives the whole variable domain KAGVTQTPRYLIKTRGQQVTLSCSPISGHRSVSWYQQTPGQGLQFLFEYFSETQRNKGNFPGRFSGRQFSNSRSEMNVSTLELGDSALYLCASSPQGQQETQYFGPGTRLLVL.

The genes are TRBV27 and TRBJ1-1; D call uncertain. V was pared by 3 bases and J by 11 bases, with 16 bases between. The CDR3 loop spans 13 amino acids. CDR1 is MNHEY and CDR2 is SMNVEV in the germline V gene (reference sequence). CDR3 sequence (DNA): TGTGCCAGCAGTTTGCCGGACGGGGATGACGCTTTCTTT. It codes for CASSLPDGDDAFF.

This clonotype occurred many times. The chain joins TRBV18 to TRBJ1-2; the match to TRBD1 covers 10 bases. This CDR3 spans 16 amino acids. Germline V gene sequence: CDR1 KGHSH, CDR2 LQKENI. V gave up 5 bases and J gave up 7 bases; unmatched junction bases: 13. CDR3 coding DNA: TGTGCCAGCTCATCATCTAACCGGGACAGGGGTGGTGGCTACACCTTC. This gives the protein CASSSSNRDRGGGYTF.

In its sample, this clonotype was seen many times. V and J are TRBV12-3 or TRBV12-4 and TRBJ2-3; 9 bases fit TRBD2. This CDR3 is built from 15 residues. With V trimmed by 7 bases and J by 2 bases, 7 bases remained unmatched. The CDR3 spells CASTKGLASTDTQYF. The CDR3 DNA reads as TGTGCCAGCACCAAGGGACTAGCCTCCACAGATACGCAGTATTTT.